This TCR beta chain was sequenced for a study of metastatic and nonmetastatic thyroid tumors. Study at large: It was across blood and tumor or nodule tissue from malignant and benign thyroid patients that repertoires were compared.

Thyroid surgery was preceded by no treatment in any patient. Authors' data handling: Building a distant-metastasis classifier for papillary thyroid cancer drew on CDR3 differences across clinicopathological groups. TCRdb called clones again from the PCR reads with MiXCR. The V and J calls reflect TCRdb's pipeline rather than the authors' work. The data show about 41,000 clones, over 25% seen once. V was cut by 4 bases and J by 5 bases, with 12 bases left in between. Germline-derived CDR1 and CDR2 are DFQATT and SNEGSKA (reference sequence). The CDR3 is 14 residues long. The sample taken for sequencing was blood. The chain links TRBV20-1 to TRBJ1-6; D gene ambiguous. The TCR comes from a male donor with papillary thyroid cancer or a benign thyroid nodule (not recorded which). Some clones in this sample may be carry-over from other donors' samples. CDR3 loop: CSATGWSHNSPLHF. The CDR3 DNA sequence: TGCAGTGCTACGGGTTGGTCGCATAATTCACCCCTCCACTTT.